This T cell receptor (beta chain) was sequenced during a study of cytomegalovirus exposure and HLA in healthy donors. The PCR made use of 60 Vbeta and 13 Jbeta primers. Repertoires were generated with immunoSEQ multiplex PCR, while TCRdb's copy carries only in-frame clones and drops some. Its listing shows over 65,000 clones. The CDR3 is 14 amino acids. Trimming removed 5 bases from V and 9 bases from J; junction bases left unmatched: 9. Germline lookup yields CDR1 MNHEY and CDR2 SMNVEV (reference sequence). This TCR came from a man aged 30 to 45 in good health and CMV-seronegative. The sample was PBMCs. This rearrangement joins TRBV27 to TRBJ2-1; 8 bases are shared with TRBD2. CDR3: CASSSSREGGEQFF. CDR3 DNA: TGTGCCAGCAGTAGTTCCCGGGAGGGGGGTGAGCAGTTCTTC.